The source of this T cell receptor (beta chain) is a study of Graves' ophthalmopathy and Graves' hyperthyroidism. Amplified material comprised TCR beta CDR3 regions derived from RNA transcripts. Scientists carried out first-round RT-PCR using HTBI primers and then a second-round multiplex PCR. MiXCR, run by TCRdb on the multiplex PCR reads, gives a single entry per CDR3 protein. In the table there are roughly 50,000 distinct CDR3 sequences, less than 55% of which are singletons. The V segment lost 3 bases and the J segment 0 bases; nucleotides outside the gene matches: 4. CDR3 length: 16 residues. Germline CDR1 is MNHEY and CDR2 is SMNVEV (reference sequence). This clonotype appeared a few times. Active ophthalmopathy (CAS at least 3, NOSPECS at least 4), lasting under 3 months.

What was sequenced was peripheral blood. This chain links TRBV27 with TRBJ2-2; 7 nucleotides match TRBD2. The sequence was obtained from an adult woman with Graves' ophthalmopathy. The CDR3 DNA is TGTGCCAGCAGTTTCCTACTAGCGACGAACACCGGGGAGCTGTTTTTT. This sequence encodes CASSFLLATNTGELFF.